This is a list of T cell receptor beta chains from one sample in a study of blood T cell repertoires in COVID-19. Assay used: immunoSEQ multiplex PCR; TCRdb lists only in-frame clones, some missing. The sample records approximately 140,000 clones, roughly 90% being singletons. What was sequenced was peripheral blood. Every receptor here comes from a woman between 55 and 75 years old with active or convalescent COVID-19. Each CDR3 is given with its conserved first and last residue. D genes are given only for firm matches. Clone sizes are given selectively: once, few, many, or a class where the clone is expanded.

j_call	clone_size	v_call	d_call	cdr3_nt	cdr3_aa
TRBJ1-6	NA	TRBV7-8	TRBD1	TGTGCCAGCAGCTTGACGGGGACAGGGATTAATTCACCCCTCCACTTT	CASSLTGTGINSPLHF
TRBJ1-3	NA	TRBV5-1	NA	TGCGCCAGCAGCTTGGGAGGGTTCTCTGGAAACACCATATATTTT	CASSLGGFSGNTIYF
TRBJ1-1	once	TRBV5-5	NA	TGTGCCAGCAGCTTGTACCTAACTAGTGGGAACACTGAAGCTTTCTTT	CASSLYLTSGNTEAFF
TRBJ1-2	NA	TRBV24-1	TRBD1	TGTGCCACCAGTGATTCTGGGGGCAGGGGGCAAGGTGGCTACACCTTC	CATSDSGGRGQGGYTF
TRBJ2-3	NA	TRBV5-4	NA	TGTGCCAGCAGCTTGGCCAAGGCTACGGACACCACAGATACGCAGTATTTT	CASSLAKATDTTDTQYF
TRBJ2-1	NA	TRBV7-2	NA	TGTGCCAGCAGCCGTAGAGACTCCTACAATGAGCAGTTCTTC	CASSRRDSYNEQFF
TRBJ2-1	NA	TRBV7-2	TRBD1	TGTGCCAGCAGCCCGGACAGGGGGCTAGTTAATGAGCAGTTCTTC	CASSPDRGLVNEQFF
TRBJ1-2	NA	TRBV20-1	NA	TGCAGTGCTATTCCCACGGATGGCTACACCTTC	CSAIPTDGYTF
TRBJ2-2	NA	TRBV7-9	TRBD2	TGTGCCAGCAGCCCAGCGGAGCGGGGGGGCTCCGGGGAGCTGTTTTTT	CASSPAERGGSGELFF
TRBJ2-3	NA	TRBV3-1/TRBV3-2	TRBD1	TGTGCCAGCAGCCCCATACAGGGGGGAGTTGTGGATACGCAGTATTTT	CASSPIQGGVVDTQYF
TRBJ1-1	NA	TRBV10-2	TRBD1	TGCGCCAGCGGGTCCGGGACAGGGGGCATAGTGAACACTGAAGCTTTCTTT	CASGSGTGGIVNTEAFF
TRBJ1-2	NA	TRBV6-5	TRBD1	TGTGCCAGCAGTTACACGACAGGGACTAACTATGGCTACACCTTC	CASSYTTGTNYGYTF
TRBJ2-7	NA	TRBV6-2/TRBV6-3	TRBD1	TGTGCCAGCAGTTCTTCCCGGGACAGGGTGCACGAGCAGTACTTC	CASSSSRDRVHEQYF
TRBJ2-1	NA	TRBV18	NA	TGTGCCAGCTCACCCCAGGGGCCCCGTGGGGGCAATGAGCAGTTCTTC	CASSPQGPRGGNEQFF
TRBJ1-5	NA	TRBV6-6	TRBD1	TGTGCCAGCACCGATACAGGGGGTAACCAGCCCCAGCATTTT	CASTDTGGNQPQHF
TRBJ1-2	NA	TRBV5-1	NA	TGCGCCAGCAGCCTTGTGCCAGGGGTCCACTATGGCTACACCTTC	CASSLVPGVHYGYTF
TRBJ1-1	NA	TRBV18	NA	TGTGCCAGCTCACGGACAGCGAACACTGAAGCTTTCTTT	CASSRTANTEAFF
TRBJ2-7	NA	TRBV3-1/TRBV3-2	TRBD2	TGTGCCAGCAGCCGACTAGCCTTCTCCTACGAGCAGTACTTC	CASSRLAFSYEQYF
TRBJ1-4	NA	TRBV10-3	NA	TGTGCCATCAGTGAGTCGATGGGCATTAATGAAAAACTGTTTTTT	CAISESMGINEKLFF
TRBJ2-6	NA	TRBV21-1	NA	TGTGCCAGCCTCAGGACAGGGGGCGCGAGGGACTCTGGGGCCAACGTCCTGACTTTC	CASLRTGGARDSGANVLTF
TRBJ1-3	once	TRBV5-4	NA	TGTGCCAGCAGCTTGGGCCAGGGAGGATCCGGAAACACCATATATTTT	CASSLGQGGSGNTIYF
TRBJ1-6	NA	TRBV19	TRBD1	TGTGCCAGTAGTAGCCCGAGGACAGGCCATAATTCACCCCTCCACTTT	CASSSPRTGHNSPLHF